Reported below is one T cell receptor beta chain. V lost 6 bases and J lost 9, with 19 bases in between. This CDR3 spans 14 amino acids. Germline-derived CDR1 and CDR2 are KGHDR and SFDVKD. These data belong to a study of control samples from healthy donors and cancer patients. Method: immunoSEQ multiplex PCR; TCRdb's copy keeps in-frame clones and lacks some. The sample has some 76,000 clones, 85% to 90% seen once. The receptor's source is a man in his fifties or sixties with lung cancer. Sequencing was done on a sample of PBMCs. The V call is TRBV24-1, the J call TRBJ2-5; D might be TRBD1 (7 bases). The CDR3 reads CATSTEGALWAQYF. The CDR3 nucleotides are TGTGCCACCAGTACGGAGGGGGCGCTTTGGGCCCAGTACTTC.